The 25 T cell receptor beta chains below were found in one sample sequenced in a study of CD8 T cells in ankylosing spondylitis. Via MiXCR, TCRdb re-called the 5' RACE reads, giving one row per CDR3 protein. The table has nearly 350,000 distinct CDR3 sequences, about 15% seen once. The sample consisted of blood, either unsorted or a sorted T cell fraction (not recorded which). Source of these receptors: a male donor with ankylosing spondylitis or in good health (not recorded which).

A remark on this clonotype: One end of the junction does not line up with germline, which may come from a read error. The genes are TRBV5-4 and TRBJ2-4; D gene ambiguous. CDR1 is SGHNT, CDR2 YYREEE, per germline (reference sequence). The CDR3 is 13 amino acids. The CDR3 region has the DNA TGTGCCAGCAGCGGTACAGCCGAAAACATTCAGTACTTC. It codes for CASSGTAENIQYF.

This clonotype was observed a handful of times. This chain uses TRBV3-1 with TRBJ2-3; 14 bases map to TRBD2. V was pared by 5 bases and J by 2 bases, with 3 bases of the junction left unmatched. Germline V gene sequence: CDR1 LGHDT, CDR2 YNNKEL (reference sequence). This CDR3 has 16 residues. As DNA, the CDR3 is TGTGCCAGCAGCGGACTAGCGGGAGGCCTCACAGATACGCAGTATTTT. It encodes CASSGLAGGLTDTQYF.

This clonotype was seen a single time. The chain recombines TRBV6-1 with TRBJ2-7; TRBD2 matches 12 bases. V was clipped by 2 bases and J by 5 bases; unmatched bases: 4. Germline lookup yields CDR1 MNHNS and CDR2 SASEGT. This CDR3 has 15 residues. Here the CDR3 reads CASSEMTSGSDEQYF. CDR3 DNA sequence: TGTGCCAGCAGTGAAATGACTAGCGGGAGCGACGAGCAGTACTTC.

V and J are TRBV7-9 and TRBJ2-3; no firm D call. V was clipped by 4 bases and J by 0 bases, with 11 bases between them. CDR3 size: 15 residues. Germline assignment: CDR1 SEHNR and CDR2 FQNEAQ (reference sequence). This CDR3 reads CASSSGVSSTDTQYF. The CDR3 DNA is TGTGCCAGCAGCTCAGGCGTGAGCAGCACAGATACGCAGTATTTT.

This chain connects TRBV28 to TRBJ1-4; 9 bases map to TRBD1. The V and J ends lost 5 bases and 7 bases, in that order; junction bases with no gene match: 8. Germline V gives CDR1 MDHEN, CDR2 SYDVKM. The CDR3 spans 15 residues. The CDR3 is CASSPQQGAFEKLFF. CDR3 coding DNA: TGTGCCAGCAGTCCGCAACAGGGGGCTTTTGAAAAACTGTTTTTT.

There are a few counts of this clonotype. The J gene is TRBJ2-6, the V gene TRBV10-2; 9 bases map to TRBD1. Germline CDR1 is WSHSY and CDR2 is SAAADI. Trimming cost V 8 bases and J 2 bases; bases outside gene matches: 4. The CDR3 is made up of 15 amino acids. Written as DNA, the CDR3 is TGCGCCAGCGATACAGGGGGCGCTGGGGCCAACGTCCTGACTTTC. This gives the protein CASDTGGAGANVLTF.

This clonotype was detected many times. The V and J genes are TRBV19 and TRBJ2-3, with D possibly matching TRBD2 (6 bases). There are 16 residues in the CDR3. The germline V gene has CDR1 LNHDA and CDR2 SQIVND (reference sequence). V shed 2 bases and J shed 2 bases, with 14 bases lying between them. This CDR3 reads CASSIFGGMYTDTQYF. The CDR3 nucleotides read TGTGCCAGTAGTATATTCGGCGGGATGTACACAGATACGCAGTATTTT.

This clonotype was seen more than once but under ten times. The chain links TRBV4-1 to TRBJ2-1; 14 bases fit TRBD2. V dropped 3 bases and J dropped 9; count of bases not matched to a gene: 7. Germline V gene sequence: CDR1 MGHRA, CDR2 YSYEKL. The CDR3 runs 16 residues. DNA for the CDR3: TGCGCCAGCAGCCAGTTGGGACTAGCGGGAGATGCTGAGCAGTTCTTC. Its protein product is CASSQLGLAGDAEQFF.

Worth noting for this clonotype: A read error may produce the germline difference seen at one junction end. J is TRBJ2-3 and V is TRBV3-1; no clear D. Germline V CDR1 and CDR2: LGHDT, YNNKEL (reference sequence). The CDR3 has 15 amino acids. The CDR3 coding sequence is TGTGCCAGCACCCAAGCCCTAGAACTCACAGATACGCAGTATTTT. Residues: CASTQALELTDTQYF.

This clonotype was found a few times. The rearrangement links TRBV28 to TRBJ2-7; 9 positions match TRBD1. The CDR3 totals 17 residues. Trimming at V came to 0 bases and at J to 3 bases, leaving 9 bases not matched to a gene. Germline V gene data show CDR1 as MDHEN and CDR2 as SYDVKM. The CDR3 bases are TGTGCCAGCAGTTTATGGCCCCAACAGGGGGCCATCTACGAGCAGTACTTC. Its protein is CASSLWPQQGAIYEQYF.

This clonotype was seen a few times. The chain joins TRBV7-2 to TRBJ2-3, with D perhaps TRBD2 (5 bases). The CDR3 loop spans 15 amino acids. Germline V gives CDR1 SGHTA, CDR2 FQGNSA. Between the trimmed V and J ends, which lost 1 base and 5 bases, there was a span of 13 bases. The DNA for the CDR3 is TGTGCCAGCAGCTTAGGCAGAGCTCGGGGAGATACGCAGTATTTT. Translation gives CASSLGRARGDTQYF.

The CDR3 DNA reads TGTGCCAGCAAGGAAGGACCCGGCACAGATACGCAGTATTTT. This translates into CASKEGPGTDTQYF. The V gene is TRBV2, the J gene TRBJ2-3; no definite D call. Germline loops: CDR1 SNHLY, CDR2 FYNNEI. The CDR3 spans 14 residues. V lost 7 bases, J lost 1 base, and 12 bases lay in between.

This clonotype has only a few counts. The genes are TRBV11-2 and TRBJ2-7; 14 nucleotides agree with TRBD2. The V gene's germline CDR1 is SGHAT and CDR2 FQNNGV. The ends lost 3 bases at V and 2 bases at J; junction bases unmatched: 0. There are 15 residues in the CDR3. This CDR3 reads CASSLTSGRAYEQYF. The CDR3 nucleotides are TGTGCCAGCAGCTTGACTAGCGGGAGGGCCTACGAGCAGTACTTC.

In its sample, this clonotype was seen a few times. The gene calls are TRBV4-1 and TRBJ2-4; 15 positions agree with TRBD2. V lost 4 bases to trimming and J lost 7 bases; unmatched junction nucleotides: 11. The CDR3 consists of 18 residues. The germline CDR1 and CDR2 sequences are MGHRA and YSYEKL. The CDR3 nucleotides are TGCGCCAGCAGCCGATTGGGACTAGCGGGGGGACTAGACAACATTCAGTACTTC. Translation: CASSRLGLAGGLDNIQYF.

The J gene is TRBJ2-7, the V gene TRBV6-2 or TRBV6-3, with 9 bases matching TRBD1. Germline lookup yields CDR1 MNHEY and CDR2 SVGEGT. Trimming took 2 bases from V and 3 from J; bases not matched to a gene: 5. There are 15 residues in the CDR3. CDR3 nucleotides: TGTGCCAGCAGTTACCCAGGACAGGGGTTCTACGAGCAGTACTTC. Translating gives CASSYPGQGFYEQYF.

The rearrangement uses TRBV3-1 and TRBJ1-2, with D hard to call. The germline gives CDR1 LGHDT, CDR2 YNNKEL (reference sequence). The ends were cut back, 1 base at V and 6 bases at J, with 6 bases in the middle. The CDR3 length is 12 residues. The CDR3 reads CASSQGGHGYTF. DNA of the CDR3: TGTGCCAGCAGCCAAGGAGGTCATGGCTACACCTTC.

The rearrangement joins TRBV20-1 to TRBJ1-2; no firm D call. This CDR3 is built from 12 residues. In germline, CDR1 is DFQATT, CDR2 SNEGSKA (reference sequence). V dropped 0 bases and J dropped 9 bases, with 11 bases sitting between them. CDR3 sequence reads: CSARDRQSSYTF. The CDR3 nucleotides are TGCAGTGCTAGAGACCGGCAAAGTAGCTACACCTTC.

A few counts support this clonotype. This sequence joins TRBV5-1 and TRBJ1-2; TRBD1 matches at 7 bases. The V gene end was trimmed by 4 bases and the J gene end by 13 bases; junction bases not matched to a gene: 16. Germline lookup yields CDR1 SGHRS and CDR2 YFSETQ. This CDR3 comprises 14 residues. The CDR3 nucleotides read TGCGCCAGCAGCCCCGACGCAGGGCAGGGGGGTATCACCTTC. Its translation: CASSPDAGQGGITF.

This clonotype was detected ten times or more. The chain has TRBV20-1 and TRBJ2-7; TRBD1 might be the D (5 bases). Germline loops: CDR1 DFQATT, CDR2 SNEGSKA (reference sequence). V lost 0 bases to trimming and J lost 4 bases, with 13 bases between them. This CDR3 contains 14 residues. The DNA for the CDR3 is TGCAGTGCTAGAGACCGCGCAGGGTATTACGAGCAGTACTTC. Amino acid sequence: CSARDRAGYYEQYF.

The chain recombines TRBV20-1 with TRBJ2-4, with D perhaps matching TRBD1 (5 bases). The germline V and J ends were trimmed by 1 base and 0 bases, with 13 bases remaining between them. The CDR3 spans 16 residues. Germline CDR1 is DFQATT and CDR2 is SNEGSKA (reference sequence). The CDR3 region is CSARGGPTLAKNIQYF. CDR3 sequence (DNA): TGCAGTGCTAGAGGGGGCCCCACGTTAGCCAAAAACATTCAGTACTTC.

This clonotype appeared a few times. DNA of the CDR3: TGTGCCAGCAGCTTAGACGGGGTCCGTGAAGTCGGCACTGAAGCTTTCTTT. Amino acid sequence: CASSLDGVREVGTEAFF. The rearrangement uses TRBV11-2 and TRBJ1-1; D is undetermined. The CDR3 loop spans 17 amino acids. V shed 0 bases and J shed 4 bases, with 18 bases lying between them. The germline CDR1 and CDR2 sequences are SGHAT and FQNNGV.

The count of this clonotype is one. The chain uses TRBV6-1 and TRBJ1-1, with D unresolved. Trimming shortened V by 8 bases and J by 6 bases, and 10 bases separated the two germline ends. CDR3 size: 11 residues. The germline gives CDR1 MNHNS, CDR2 SASEGT. The CDR3 is CASYRGPEAFF. In DNA, the CDR3 is TGTGCCAGCTATCGGGGTCCTGAAGCTTTCTTT.

V is TRBV11-2 and J is TRBJ2-7; D tentatively fits TRBD1 or TRBD2 (7 bases each). Trimming pared 1 base from V and 0 bases from J, leaving 19 bases between. This CDR3 spans 18 amino acids. Germline-derived CDR1 and CDR2 are SGHAT and FQNNGV. CDR3 DNA: TGTGCCAGCAGCTTAGGGGAGGGGGCCCGACTTTTCTCCTACGAGCAGTACTTC. Protein product: CASSLGEGARLFSYEQYF.

This clonotype was seen a few times. The chain is built from TRBV7-2 and TRBJ2-4, with 8 bases aligning to TRBD1. V lost 6 bases, J lost 7 bases, and 5 bases stayed unmatched. Germline CDR1 reads SGHTA; CDR2 reads FQGNSA. CDR3 size: 13 residues. The CDR3 here is CASRQDRVNIQYF. As DNA, the CDR3 is TGTGCCAGCAGGCAGGACAGGGTGAACATTCAGTACTTC.

This clonotype was seen ten or more times. The chain combines TRBV5-1 with TRBJ2-3; a weak D match, TRBD2 (5 bases). Trimming pared 4 bases from V and 2 bases from J, leaving 11 bases between. Per germline, CDR1 SGHRS and CDR2 YFSETQ. The CDR3 is made up of 14 amino acids. CDR3 DNA sequence: TGCGCCAGCAGCCCGGCGAGGGTCACAGATACGCAGTATTTT. Protein product: CASSPARVTDTQYF.